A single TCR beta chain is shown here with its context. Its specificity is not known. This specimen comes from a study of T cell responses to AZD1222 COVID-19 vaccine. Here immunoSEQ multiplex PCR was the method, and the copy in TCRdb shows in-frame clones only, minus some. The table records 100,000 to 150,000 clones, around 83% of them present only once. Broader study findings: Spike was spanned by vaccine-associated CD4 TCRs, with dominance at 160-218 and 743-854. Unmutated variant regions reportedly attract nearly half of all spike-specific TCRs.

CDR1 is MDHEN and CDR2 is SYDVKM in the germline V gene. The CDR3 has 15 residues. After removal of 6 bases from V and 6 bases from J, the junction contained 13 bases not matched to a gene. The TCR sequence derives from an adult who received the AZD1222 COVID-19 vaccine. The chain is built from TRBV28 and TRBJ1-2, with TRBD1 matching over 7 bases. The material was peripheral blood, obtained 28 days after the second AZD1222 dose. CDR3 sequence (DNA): TGTGCCAGCAGCCCCGGGGCAGGGGGTGCTCATGGCTACACCTTC. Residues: CASSPGAGGAHGYTF.